These T cell receptor beta chains were read from a single sample in a study of immune characterization of retroperitoneal liposarcoma. TCRdb re-called the PCR reads through MiXCR, storing one row per CDR3 protein. The sample records roughly 9,700 distinct CDR3 sequences, about a quarter being singletons. Sequencing used tumor tissue. These receptors all come from a female donor with retroperitoneal liposarcoma. The CDR3 runs from the conserved cysteine through the conserved F or W. The D gene is left open where the match is weak. Expanded clones get a size class; other rows say once, few or many, or leave the size out.

cdr3_nt cdr3_aa j_call v_call d_call clone_size cdr3_length
TGTGCCAGCAGTCCCCGGGTCGGATACTCCTACGAGCAGTTCTTC CASSPRVGYSYEQFF TRBJ2-1 TRBV6-1 - many 15
TGTGCCAGCAGTTTTAGCGCCTCTAAGCACTACGAGCAGTACTTC CASSFSASKHYEQYF TRBJ2-7 TRBV12-3/TRBV12-4 - few 15
TGTGCCAGCAGCCCTGGGACAGGGGCCTACGAGCAGTTCTTC CASSPGTGAYEQFF TRBJ2-1 TRBV6-1 TRBD1 many 14
TGTGCCAGCAGTCAGTGGGAGGGCCGCGGGACCCAGTTCTTC CASSQWEGRGTQFF TRBJ2-1 TRBV7-9 TRBD2 medium-sized 14
TGTGCCAGCAGTTGGGTTGGGGGGTTGCCCTACGAGCAGTACTTC CASSWVGGLPYEQYF TRBJ2-7 TRBV27 - - 15
TGTGCCAGTAGTAGGACAGTAGAAGCTTTCTTT CASSRTVEAFF TRBJ1-1 TRBV19 - - 11
TGTGCCAGCAGTCCTCGGGACAGGGGTGTCGATGAGCAGTTCTTC CASSPRDRGVDEQFF TRBJ2-1 TRBV6-1 TRBD1 few 15
TGTGCCAGCAGCTTACAGGGGGCGGTGGCCGGGACGCAGTATTTT CASSLQGAVAGTQYF TRBJ2-3 TRBV11-2 TRBD1 few 15
TGTGCCAGCAGTGATAGCGGGGGGCGCGGGACCCAGTACTTC CASSDSGGRGTQYF TRBJ2-5 TRBV6-1 TRBD2 few 14
TGTGCCAGCACCAACCGGGGGCCGTGGCAGCCCCAGCATTTT CASTNRGPWQPQHF TRBJ1-5 TRBV27 - - 14
TGTGCCAGCAGTGAGGGACTAGCGAATGAGCAGTACTTC CASSEGLANEQYF TRBJ2-7 TRBV6-1 TRBD2 - 13
TGTGCCAGCAGCTCTGGCGGGACCTACACAGATACGCAGTATTTT CASSSGGTYTDTQYF TRBJ2-3 TRBV5-3 - - 15
TGTGCCAGCAGCTCCCCCGGGCGGGGGCCTACCTACGAGCAGTACTTC CASSSPGRGPTYEQYF TRBJ2-7 TRBV11-3 - few 16